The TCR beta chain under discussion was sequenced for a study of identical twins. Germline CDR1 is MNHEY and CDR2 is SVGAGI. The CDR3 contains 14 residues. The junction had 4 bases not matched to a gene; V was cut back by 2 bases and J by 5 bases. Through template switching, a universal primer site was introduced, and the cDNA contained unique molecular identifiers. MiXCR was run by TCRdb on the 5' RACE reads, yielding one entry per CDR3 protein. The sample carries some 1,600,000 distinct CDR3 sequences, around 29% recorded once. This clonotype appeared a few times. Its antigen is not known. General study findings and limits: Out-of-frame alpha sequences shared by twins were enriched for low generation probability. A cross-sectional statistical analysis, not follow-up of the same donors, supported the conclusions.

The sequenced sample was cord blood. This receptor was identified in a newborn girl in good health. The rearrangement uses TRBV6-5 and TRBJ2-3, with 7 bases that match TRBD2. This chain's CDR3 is CASSYSGARDTQYF. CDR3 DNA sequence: TGTGCCAGCAGTTACAGCGGGGCGCGAGATACGCAGTATTTT.